Following are 3 T cell receptor beta chains from one sample sequenced in a study of cytotoxic CD8 clonotypes in ibrutinib-treated CLL. Only in-frame clones appear in the TCRdb table, and some are missing; sequencing was by immunoSEQ multiplex PCR. Seen here are 150,000 or so clones, roughly 84% observed once, and the top ten hold about 3%. The input for sequencing was PBMCs, taken at disease progression, from a patient treated with ibrutinib. Source of these receptors: a human donor with chronic lymphocytic leukemia.

The rearrangement uses TRBV18 and TRBJ2-4; no reliable D call. The CDR3 spans 12 residues. Germline CDR1 is KGHSH and CDR2 is LQKENI. V was clipped by 2 bases and J by 6 bases, with 5 bases between them. CDR3 in amino acids: CASSPESNIQYF. The CDR3, as DNA: TGTGCCAGCTCACCAGAGTCAAACATTCAGTACTTC.

The rearrangement joins TRBV7-3 to TRBJ1-2, with 10 nucleotides matching TRBD1. V was pared by 2 bases and J by 7 bases, with 10 bases of the junction left unmatched. The CDR3 has 16 amino acids. CDR1 and CDR2 (germline): SGHTA, FQGTGA. The CDR3 DNA reads TGTGCCAGCAGCTTACTAGGTGGGACAGGGGTCCCTGGCTACACCTTC. Its protein is CASSLLGGTGVPGYTF.

This chain links TRBV7-9 with TRBJ1-3; D remains unclear. V gave up 7 bases and J gave up 0 bases, with 16 bases separating them. The V gene's germline CDR1 is SEHNR and CDR2 FQNEAQ (reference sequence). This CDR3 is 16 amino acids long. In nucleotides, the CDR3 is TGTGCCAGCACCGCTTCTCGGGGAAGCTCTGGAAACACCATATATTTT. This translates into CASTASRGSSGNTIYF.